The 11 T cell receptor beta chains below come from one sample, sequenced in a study of blood T cell repertoires in COVID-19 (dated by TCRdb to the early 2020s). Library method: the immunoSEQ multiplex PCR assay. The table comes from immuneACCESS by way of TCRdb, which keeps in-frame sequences with V and J called. Part of the clones is missing from these tables; in studies checked, under half for an unresolved V gene and the rest for unknown reasons. Here the sample has 300,000 to 450,000 clones; around 87% occur a single time. The biggest ten clones account for approximately 1.2% of the sample. Source material: PBMCs or T cells enriched from blood (not recorded which). These receptor sequences come from a young man who had recovered from COVID-19.

The chain combines TRBV7-7 with TRBJ2-1, with unresolved D. V gave up 2 bases and J gave up 7 bases, with 6 bases separating them. The germline V gene encodes CDR1 SSHAT and CDR2 FNYEAQ (reference sequence). The CDR3 has 12 residues. The CDR3 nucleotides are TGTGCCAGCAGCTTAAACGGGAATGAGCAGTTCTTC. Protein sequence: CASSLNGNEQFF.

The chain recombines TRBV5-1 with TRBJ2-7, with 9 positions matching TRBD1. The CDR3 length is 14 residues. Germline values: CDR1 SGHRS, CDR2 YFSETQ. The junction had 3 bases not matched to a gene; V was cut back by 0 bases and J by 5 bases. The DNA of the CDR3 is TGCGCCAGCAGCTTGGGGACAGGGGATGACGAGCAGTACTTC. It specifies CASSLGTGDDEQYF.

This chain uses TRBV5-1 with TRBJ1-1; no clear D. V shed 7 bases and J shed 3 bases, with 13 bases lying between them. The germline V gene has CDR1 SGHRS and CDR2 YFSETQ. This CDR3 is 13 amino acids long. CDR3 amino acids: CASVGLGDTEAFF. CDR3 in DNA: TGCGCCAGCGTCGGACTCGGGGACACTGAAGCTTTCTTT. Drawing the rest from reference TRBV5-1 and TRBJ1-1, the complete variable domain is KAGVTQTPRYLIKTRGQQVTLSCSPISGHRSVSWYQQTPGQGLQFLFEYFSETQRNKGNFPGRFSGRQFSNSRSEMNVSTLELGDSALYLCASVGLGDTEAFFGQGTRLTVV.

This chain uses TRBV7-9 with TRBJ2-3; unclear D gene. Germline loops: CDR1 SEHNR, CDR2 FQNEAQ (reference sequence). V lost 3 bases and J 1 base, leaving 17 bases between the germline ends. This CDR3 region has 17 residues. The DNA of the CDR3 is TGTGCCAGCAGCTTTAGCCTTGAGTGGAAGGGCACAGATACGCAGTATTTT. It yields the protein CASSFSLEWKGTDTQYF.

The V gene is TRBV7-9, the J gene TRBJ1-2, with D possibly TRBD1 on 5 matching bases. Per the germline V gene, CDR1 is SEHNR and CDR2 is FQNEAQ (reference sequence). The CDR3 is made up of 16 amino acids. V shed 1 base and J shed 8 bases, with 20 bases lying between them. The CDR3 spells CASSLDFRAGLRGYTF. DNA of the CDR3: TGTGCCAGCAGCTTAGACTTCAGGGCAGGCCTTAGGGGCTACACCTTC.

This chain connects TRBV6-5 to TRBJ1-4, with 8 bases fitting TRBD1. This CDR3 spans 14 amino acids. Germline lookup yields CDR1 MNHEY and CDR2 SVGAGI. Losses at the gene ends were 6 bases for V and 4 bases for J; bases not matched to a gene: 4. The CDR3 sequence is CASSTGGFNEKLFF. The DNA for the CDR3 is TGTGCCAGCAGCACAGGGGGTTTTAATGAAAAACTGTTTTTT.

The chain carries TRBV15 and TRBJ1-5; 7 positions agree with TRBD1. The V and J ends lost 8 bases and 2 bases, in that order; junction bases with no gene match: 9. This CDR3 region has 15 residues. Germline CDR1 reads LNHNV; CDR2 reads YYDKDF (reference sequence). The DNA for the CDR3 is TGTGCCACCCTGGACAACAGGGGAGGCAATCAGCCCCAGCATTTT. As protein: CATLDNRGGNQPQHF.

The chain recombines TRBV19 with TRBJ1-1; tentatively, D is TRBD1 (5 bases). The CDR3 has 14 amino acids. Germline V lookup: CDR1 LNHDA, CDR2 SQIVND (reference sequence). The V and J ends lost 7 bases and 2 bases respectively, with 14 bases between them. The CDR3 DNA follows: TGTGCCAGTACCCCACCAAGGGGCAACACTGAAGCTTTCTTT. This translates into CASTPPRGNTEAFF.

The chain links TRBV14 to TRBJ2-3; 9 bases map to TRBD1. The V segment lost 4 bases and the J segment 5 bases; nucleotides outside the gene matches: 4. Germline CDR1 is SGHDN and CDR2 is FVKESK. The CDR3 contains 14 residues. CDR3 residues: CASSLRQGVDTQYF. The CDR3 nucleotides read TGTGCCAGCAGCCTCCGACAGGGGGTAGATACGCAGTATTTT.

This chain uses TRBV29-1 with TRBJ1-1; 8 bases align to TRBD1. This CDR3 comprises 14 residues. J was trimmed by 2 bases and V by 6 bases; bases with no gene match: 8. Looked up from germline, CDR1 is SQVTM and CDR2 is ANQGSEA. CDR3 DNA: TGCAGCGTCGATAGGACAGGGCCTAACACTGAAGCTTTCTTT. Protein: CSVDRTGPNTEAFF.

V and J are TRBV7-9 and TRBJ1-4, with 7 bases matching TRBD1. The germline CDR1 and CDR2 sequences are SEHNR and FQNEAQ (reference sequence). The CDR3 runs 14 residues. V shed 7 bases and J 8 bases; nucleotides not matched to a gene: 10. DNA for the CDR3: TGTGCCAGCACCGACGAGGAGGGGGCCGAAAAACTGTTTTTT. Translating gives CASTDEEGAEKLFF.